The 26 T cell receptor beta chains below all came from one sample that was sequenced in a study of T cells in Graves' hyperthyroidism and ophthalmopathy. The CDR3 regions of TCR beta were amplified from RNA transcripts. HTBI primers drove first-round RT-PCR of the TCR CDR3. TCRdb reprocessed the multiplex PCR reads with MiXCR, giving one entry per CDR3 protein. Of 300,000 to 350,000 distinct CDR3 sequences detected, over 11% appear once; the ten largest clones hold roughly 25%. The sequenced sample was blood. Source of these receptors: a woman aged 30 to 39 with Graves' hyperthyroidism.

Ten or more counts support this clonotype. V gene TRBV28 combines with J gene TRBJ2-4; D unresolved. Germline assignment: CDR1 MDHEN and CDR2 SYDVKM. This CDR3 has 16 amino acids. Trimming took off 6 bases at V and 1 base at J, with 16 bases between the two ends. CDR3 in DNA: TGTGCCAGCAGCCGTCCGGGTGGTACGGCCAAAAACATTCAGTACTTC. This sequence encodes CASSRPGGTAKNIQYF.

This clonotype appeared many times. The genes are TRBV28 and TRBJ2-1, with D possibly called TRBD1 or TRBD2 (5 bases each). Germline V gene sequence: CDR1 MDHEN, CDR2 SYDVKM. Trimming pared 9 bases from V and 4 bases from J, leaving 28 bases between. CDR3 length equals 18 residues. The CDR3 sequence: CASSSSKFSGAGYNEQFF. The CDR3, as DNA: TGTGCCAGTAGTAGCTCGAAATTCAGCGGAGCAGGGTACAATGAGCAGTTCTTC.

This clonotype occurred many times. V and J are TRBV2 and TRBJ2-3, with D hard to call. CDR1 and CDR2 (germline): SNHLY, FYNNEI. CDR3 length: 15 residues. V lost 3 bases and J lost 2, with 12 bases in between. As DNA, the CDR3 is TGTGCCAGCAGTGATGACGCCACCTACACAGATACGCAGTATTTT. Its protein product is CASSDDATYTDTQYF.

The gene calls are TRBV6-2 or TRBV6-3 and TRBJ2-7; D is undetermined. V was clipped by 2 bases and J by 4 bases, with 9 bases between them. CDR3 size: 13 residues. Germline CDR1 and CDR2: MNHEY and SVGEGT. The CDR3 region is CASSYGNSYEQYF. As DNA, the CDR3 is TGTGCCAGCAGTTACGGCAATTCTTACGAGCAGTACTTC.

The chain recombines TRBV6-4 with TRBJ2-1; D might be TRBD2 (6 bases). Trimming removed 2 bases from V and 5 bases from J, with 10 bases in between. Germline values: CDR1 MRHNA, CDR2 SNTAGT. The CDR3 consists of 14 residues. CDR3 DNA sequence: TGTGCCAGCAGTGACCCAGGCGGGAACAATGAGCAGTTCTTC. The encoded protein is CASSDPGGNNEQFF.

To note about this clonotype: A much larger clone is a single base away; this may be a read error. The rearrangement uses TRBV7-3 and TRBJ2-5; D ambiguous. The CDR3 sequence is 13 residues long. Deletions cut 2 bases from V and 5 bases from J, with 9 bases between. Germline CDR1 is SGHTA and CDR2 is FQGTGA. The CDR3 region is CASSLDLRETQYF. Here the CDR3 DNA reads TGTGCCAGCAGCTTAGATTTACGCGAGACCCAGTACTTC.

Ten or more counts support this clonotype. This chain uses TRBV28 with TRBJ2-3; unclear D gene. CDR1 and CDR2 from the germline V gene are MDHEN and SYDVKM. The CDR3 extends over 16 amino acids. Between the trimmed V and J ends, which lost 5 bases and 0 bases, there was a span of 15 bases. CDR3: CASSDFRAPSTDTQYF. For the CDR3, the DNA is TGTGCCAGCAGTGACTTCCGTGCGCCTAGCACAGATACGCAGTATTTT.

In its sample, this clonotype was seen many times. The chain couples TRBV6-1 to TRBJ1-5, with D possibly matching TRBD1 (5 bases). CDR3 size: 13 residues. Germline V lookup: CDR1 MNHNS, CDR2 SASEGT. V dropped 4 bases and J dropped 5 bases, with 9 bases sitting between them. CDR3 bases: TGTGCCAGCAGTGTTCGAGGGGATCAGCCCCAGCATTTT. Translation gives CASSVRGDQPQHF.

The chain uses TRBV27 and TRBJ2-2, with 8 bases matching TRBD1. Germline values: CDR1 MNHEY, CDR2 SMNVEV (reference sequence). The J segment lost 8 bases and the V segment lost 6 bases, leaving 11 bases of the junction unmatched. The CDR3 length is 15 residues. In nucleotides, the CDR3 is TGTGCCAGCAGGAGCTACAGGGGGGTTGTGGGGGAGCTGTTTTTT. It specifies CASRSYRGVVGELFF.

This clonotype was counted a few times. The CDR3 DNA sequence: TGTGCCACCAGCAGAGATCCTAAACTCCGGGATGGGAACACCATATATTTT. This gives the protein CATSRDPKLRDGNTIYF. This chain uses TRBV15 with TRBJ1-3, with D unresolved. Looked up from germline, CDR1 is LNHNV and CDR2 is YYDKDF (reference sequence). This CDR3 spans 17 amino acids. The ends were cut back, 0 bases at V and 7 bases at J, with 19 bases in the middle.

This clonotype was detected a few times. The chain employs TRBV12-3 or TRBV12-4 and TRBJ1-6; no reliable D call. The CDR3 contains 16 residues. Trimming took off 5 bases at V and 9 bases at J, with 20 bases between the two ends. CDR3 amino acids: CASSLEAYGIGSPLHF. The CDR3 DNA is TGTGCCAGCAGTCTAGAGGCGTATGGGATAGGTTCACCCCTCCACTTT.

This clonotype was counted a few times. The CDR3 DNA sequence: TGCAGCGTTGAAAGAAGGCTCCACACTGAAGCTTTCTTT. This translates into CSVERRLHTEAFF. V usage is TRBV29-1 and J usage is TRBJ1-1, with D uncertain. The CDR3 spans 13 residues. V dropped 2 bases and J dropped 3 bases, with 10 bases sitting between them. Germline CDR1 SQVTM, CDR2 ANQGSEA.

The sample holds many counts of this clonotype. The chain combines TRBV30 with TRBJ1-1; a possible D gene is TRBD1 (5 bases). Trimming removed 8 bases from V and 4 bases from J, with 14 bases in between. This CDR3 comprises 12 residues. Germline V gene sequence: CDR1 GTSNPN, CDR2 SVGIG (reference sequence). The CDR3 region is CAAGPWGTEAFF. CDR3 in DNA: TGTGCCGCAGGGCCTTGGGGCACTGAAGCTTTCTTT.

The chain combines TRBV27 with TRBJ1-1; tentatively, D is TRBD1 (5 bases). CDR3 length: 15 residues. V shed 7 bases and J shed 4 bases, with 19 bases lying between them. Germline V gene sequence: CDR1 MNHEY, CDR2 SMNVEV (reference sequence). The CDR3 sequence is CASIPLWGPLTEAFF. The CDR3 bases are TGTGCCAGCATCCCGTTGTGGGGCCCCCTCACTGAAGCTTTCTTT.

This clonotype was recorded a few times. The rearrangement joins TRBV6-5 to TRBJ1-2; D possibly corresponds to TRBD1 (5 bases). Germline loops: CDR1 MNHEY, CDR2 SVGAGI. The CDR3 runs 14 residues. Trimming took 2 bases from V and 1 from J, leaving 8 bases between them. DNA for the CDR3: TGTGCCAGCAGTTACACAGGTGATAACTATGGCTACACCTTC. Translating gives CASSYTGDNYGYTF.

The DNA for the CDR3 is TGTGCCACCGACCTGGGTTGGGGAGAAGGGGCCAACGTCCTGACTTTC. It codes for CATDLGWGEGANVLTF. This sequence joins TRBV24-1 and TRBJ2-6; maybe TRBD2 (5 bases). This CDR3 is built from 16 residues. The V end was cut by 9 bases, the J end by 4 bases, with 18 bases between. The V gene's germline CDR1 is KGHDR and CDR2 SFDVKD.

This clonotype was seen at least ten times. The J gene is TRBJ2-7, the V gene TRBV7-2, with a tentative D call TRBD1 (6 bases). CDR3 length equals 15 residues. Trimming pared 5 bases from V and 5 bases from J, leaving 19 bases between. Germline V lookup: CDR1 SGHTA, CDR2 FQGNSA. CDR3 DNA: TGTGCCAGCAGCCAAGGCGCGTGGGGGACAAACGAGCAGTACTTC. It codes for CASSQGAWGTNEQYF.

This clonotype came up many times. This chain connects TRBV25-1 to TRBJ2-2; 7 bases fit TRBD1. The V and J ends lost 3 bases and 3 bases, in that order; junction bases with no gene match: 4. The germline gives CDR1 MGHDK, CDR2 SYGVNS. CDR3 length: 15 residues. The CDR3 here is CASSDGQGDTGELFF. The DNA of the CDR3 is TGTGCCAGCAGTGACGGGCAGGGGGACACCGGGGAGCTGTTTTTT. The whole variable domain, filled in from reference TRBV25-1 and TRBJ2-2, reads EADIYQTPRYLVIGTGKKITLECSQTMGHDKMYWYQQDPGMELHLIHYSYGVNSTEKGDLSSESTVSRIRTEHFPLTLESARPSHTSQYLCASSDGQGDTGELFFGEGSRLTVL.

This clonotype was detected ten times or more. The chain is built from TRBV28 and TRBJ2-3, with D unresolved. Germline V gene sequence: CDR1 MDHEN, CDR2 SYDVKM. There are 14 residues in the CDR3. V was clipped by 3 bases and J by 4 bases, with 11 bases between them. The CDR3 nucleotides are TGTGCCAGCAGTTTTATAGGAACTTCAGATACGCAGTATTTT. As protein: CASSFIGTSDTQYF.

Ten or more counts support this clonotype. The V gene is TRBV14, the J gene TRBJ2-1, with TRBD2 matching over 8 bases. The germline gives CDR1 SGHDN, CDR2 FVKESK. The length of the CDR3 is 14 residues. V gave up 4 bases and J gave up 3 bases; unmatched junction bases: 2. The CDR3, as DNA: TGTGCCAGCAGCCTGACTAGCGACTACAATGAGCAGTTCTTC. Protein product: CASSLTSDYNEQFF.

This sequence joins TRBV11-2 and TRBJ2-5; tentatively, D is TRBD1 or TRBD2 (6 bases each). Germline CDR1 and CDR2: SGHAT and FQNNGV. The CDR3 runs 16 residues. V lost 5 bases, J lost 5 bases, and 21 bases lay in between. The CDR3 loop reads CASSPRGPQGLETQYF. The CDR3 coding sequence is TGTGCCAGCAGCCCCCGGGGGCCACAGGGATTGGAGACCCAGTACTTC. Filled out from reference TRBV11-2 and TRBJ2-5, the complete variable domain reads EAGVAQSPRYKIIEKRQSVAFWCNPISGHATLYWYQQILGQGPKLLIQFQNNGVVDDSQLPKDRFSAERLKGVDSTLKIQPAKLEDSAVYLCASSPRGPQGLETQYFGPGTRLLVL.

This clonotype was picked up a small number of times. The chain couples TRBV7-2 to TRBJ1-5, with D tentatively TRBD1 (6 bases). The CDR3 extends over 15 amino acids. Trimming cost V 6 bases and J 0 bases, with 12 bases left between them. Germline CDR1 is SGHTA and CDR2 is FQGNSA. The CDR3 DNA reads TGTGCCAGCAGATTGACAGGCTATAGCAATCAGCCCCAGCATTTT. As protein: CASRLTGYSNQPQHF.

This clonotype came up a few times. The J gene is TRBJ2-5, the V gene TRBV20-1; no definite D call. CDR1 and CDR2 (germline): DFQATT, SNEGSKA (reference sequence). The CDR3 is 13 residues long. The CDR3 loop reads CSRNPLYQETQYF. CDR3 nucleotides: TGCAGCAGGAATCCCCTGTACCAAGAGACCCAGTACTTC.

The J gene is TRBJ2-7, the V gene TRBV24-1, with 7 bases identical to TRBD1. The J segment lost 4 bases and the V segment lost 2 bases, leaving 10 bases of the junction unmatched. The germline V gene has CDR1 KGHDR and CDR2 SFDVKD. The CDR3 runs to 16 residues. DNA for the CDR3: TGTGCCACCAGTGATTCTCGGACAGGCTGGGGGTACGAGCAGTACTTC. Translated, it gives CATSDSRTGWGYEQYF.

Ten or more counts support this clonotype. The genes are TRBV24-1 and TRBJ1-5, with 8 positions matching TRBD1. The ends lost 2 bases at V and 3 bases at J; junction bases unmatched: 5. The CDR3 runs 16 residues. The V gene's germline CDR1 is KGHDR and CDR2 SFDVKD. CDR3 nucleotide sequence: TGTGCCACCAGTGATTCCAGGACAGGGATCAATCAGCCCCAGCATTTT. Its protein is CATSDSRTGINQPQHF.

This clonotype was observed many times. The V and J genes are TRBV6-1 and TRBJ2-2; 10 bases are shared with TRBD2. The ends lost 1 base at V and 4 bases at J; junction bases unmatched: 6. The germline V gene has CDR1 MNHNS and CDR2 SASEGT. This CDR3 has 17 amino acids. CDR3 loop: CASSEVVLAGATGELFF. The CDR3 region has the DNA TGTGCCAGCAGTGAAGTTGTTCTAGCGGGGGCCACCGGGGAGCTGTTTTTT.